The 25 T cell receptor beta chains given below trace back to one sample, sequenced in a study of blood T cell repertoires in COVID-19. The method was immunoSEQ multiplex PCR; TCRdb's version includes in-frame clones alone and lacks a portion of them. The sample has some 130,000 clones, about 86% seen once; the top ten hold over 7.5%. The specimen was peripheral blood. All receptors derive from a woman between 55 and 75 years old with active or convalescent COVID-19.

The chain links TRBV7-3 to TRBJ2-1, with a tentative D call TRBD1 (5 bases). V was clipped by 2 bases and J by 7 bases, with 15 bases between them. From germline, CDR1 is SGHTA and CDR2 FQGTGA. This CDR3 has 15 amino acids. CDR3 residues: CASSLYPVAGNEQFF. The CDR3 coding sequence is TGTGCCAGCAGCTTATACCCCGTCGCAGGGAATGAGCAGTTCTTC.

The chain links TRBV2 to TRBJ1-5, with a possible D match to TRBD1 (5 bases). The CDR3 runs to 15 residues. The germline V and J ends were trimmed by 4 bases and 1 base, with 11 bases remaining between them. The germline CDR1 and CDR2 sequences are SNHLY and FYNNEI. The CDR3 reads CASSVLGVSNQPQHF. The DNA for the CDR3 is TGTGCCAGCAGTGTCCTAGGGGTAAGCAATCAGCCCCAGCATTTT.

J is TRBJ2-1 and V is TRBV4-1; D is perhaps TRBD2 (6 bases). The germline CDR1 and CDR2 sequences are MGHRA and YSYEKL. With 3 bases removed from V and 7 bases from J, the gap between germline ends came to 19 bases. This CDR3 comprises 16 residues. The CDR3 protein is CASSQFSRLGQNEQFF. Written as DNA, the CDR3 is TGCGCCAGCAGCCAGTTCTCTCGACTAGGACAAAATGAGCAGTTCTTC.

A few counts support this clone. The rearrangement links TRBV5-1 to TRBJ2-7; perhaps TRBD2 as D (6 bases). Germline V gene data show CDR1 as SGHRS and CDR2 as YFSETQ. Deletions cut 5 bases from V and 4 bases from J, with 13 bases between. The CDR3 runs 13 residues. CDR3 sequence: CASSPGSGYEQYF. The CDR3 region has the DNA TGCGCCAGCAGTCCCGGGAGCGGTTACGAGCAGTACTTC.

V usage is TRBV5-1 and J usage is TRBJ1-1; D call uncertain. Germline V gene sequence: CDR1 SGHRS, CDR2 YFSETQ. The CDR3 spans 13 residues. Trimming left V 2 bases short and J 5 bases short, with 10 bases between. The CDR3: CASSLRGRTEAFF. The CDR3 coding sequence is TGCGCCAGCAGCTTACGGGGAAGGACTGAAGCTTTCTTT.

This clone was seen a single time. This rearrangement joins TRBV3-1 (or the pseudogene TRBV3-2) to TRBJ2-2; D unclear. The CDR3 spans 14 residues. V was trimmed by 2 bases and J by 5 bases, leaving 9 bases between them. Germline lookup yields CDR1 LGHDT and CDR2 YNNKEL (reference sequence). The CDR3 is CASSQKLGTGELFF. CDR3 coding DNA: TGTGCCAGCAGCCAAAAGCTCGGGACCGGGGAGCTGTTTTTT.

This chain joins TRBV4-2 and TRBJ2-1, with 8 bases fitting TRBD2. Germline V gene lookup returns CDR1 LGHNA and CDR2 YNFKEQ. CDR3 length: 16 amino acids. V lost 1 base to trimming and J lost 4 bases; unmatched junction nucleotides: 6. CDR3 DNA: TGTGCCAGCAGCCAAGGAGTTAGCGGGACTTACAATGAGCAGTTCTTC. Its translation is CASSQGVSGTYNEQFF.

V and J are TRBV19 and TRBJ1-5; 8 bases align to TRBD1. Per the germline V gene, CDR1 is LNHDA and CDR2 is SQIVND (reference sequence). The J segment lost 4 bases and the V segment lost 6 bases, leaving 14 bases of the junction unmatched. The length of the CDR3 is 17 residues. CDR3 sequence: CASSESDRASWNQPQHF. CDR3 DNA sequence: TGTGCCAGTAGCGAGTCGGACAGGGCGAGTTGGAATCAGCCCCAGCATTTT.

The chain has TRBV6-5 and TRBJ1-4; D is uncertain. Germline V gene data show CDR1 as MNHEY and CDR2 as SVGAGI. This CDR3 is built from 13 residues. V lost 0 bases, J lost 10 bases, and 9 bases lay in between. DNA of the CDR3: TGTGCCAGCAGTTACTCGGCCGCGGGAAAACTGTTTTTT. Translated, it gives CASSYSAAGKLFF.

This clone has just one count. The chain links TRBV5-5 to TRBJ2-1, with D hard to call. The V gene lost 4 bases and the J gene lost 4 bases, with 18 bases spanning the gap. Germline V CDR1 and CDR2: SGHKS, YYEKEE (reference sequence). The CDR3 has 16 amino acids. CDR3 in DNA: TGTGCCAGCAGCACCAGTTGGGCGAACCTTTACAATGAGCAGTTCTTC. Amino acid sequence: CASSTSWANLYNEQFF.

This sequence joins TRBV27 and TRBJ1-5; unclear D gene. The germline V gene has CDR1 MNHEY and CDR2 SMNVEV (reference sequence). Trimming took 3 bases from V and 0 from J, leaving 3 bases between them. CDR3 length: 13 amino acids. The CDR3 DNA sequence: TGTGCCAGCAGTTTTAATAGCAATCAGCCCCAGCATTTT. This codes for CASSFNSNQPQHF.

This chain links TRBV5-5 with TRBJ1-2; D gene ambiguous. The germline V and J ends were trimmed by 1 base and 7 bases, with 14 bases remaining between them. This CDR3 is built from 14 residues. Germline-derived CDR1 and CDR2 are SGHKS and YYEKEE (reference sequence). The CDR3 DNA follows: TGTGCCAGCAGCTTGTCCCAGAACGCGGCTGGCTACACCTTC. Translated, it gives CASSLSQNAAGYTF.

This clone was counted once. V gene TRBV11-2 combines with J gene TRBJ1-3; D may be TRBD1 (5 bases). The CDR3 spans 13 residues. V lost 8 bases and J 0 bases, leaving 8 bases between the germline ends. CDR1 is SGHAT, CDR2 FQNNGV, per germline. The CDR3 loop is CASGHLSGNTIYF. The CDR3 bases are TGTGCCAGCGGACACCTCTCTGGAAACACCATATATTTT.

This chain connects TRBV12-1 to TRBJ1-1. TRBV12-1 represents a pseudogene. This CDR3 has 14 residues. DNA of the CDR3: TGTGCCAGCAGCTCGGGGGGGGTCGGCACTGAAGCTTTCTTT. Its protein is CASSSGGVGTEAFF.

The gene calls are TRBV11-2 and TRBJ1-2; D is undetermined. The CDR3 spans 12 residues. Germline-derived CDR1 and CDR2 are SGHAT and FQNNGV. Trimming left V 2 bases short and J 6 bases short, with 7 bases between. The CDR3 DNA reads TGTGCCAGCAGCTTAACTGTCAATGGCTACACCTTC. Residues: CASSLTVNGYTF.

The chain uses TRBV29-1 and TRBJ1-1; TRBD1 aligns across 10 bases. V lost 7 bases and J lost 4; bases outside the gene matches: 6. CDR1 and CDR2 (germline): SQVTM, ANQGSEA. The CDR3 is 13 residues long. CDR3 in amino acids: CSALRDRGTEAFF. CDR3 DNA sequence: TGCAGCGCCTTGCGGGACAGGGGCACTGAAGCTTTCTTT.

The chain is built from TRBV2 and TRBJ2-5; D is possibly TRBD2 (6 bases). Deletions cut 8 bases from V and 5 bases from J, with 15 bases between. The germline V gene encodes CDR1 SNHLY and CDR2 FYNNEI. This CDR3 has 13 residues. The DNA for the CDR3 is TGTGCCAGCGGTCGGGAGAGGGAGGAGACCCAGTACTTC. It is translated as CASGREREETQYF.

The V gene is TRBV6-6, the J gene TRBJ2-1; 8 bases match TRBD2. In germline, CDR1 is MNHNY, CDR2 SVGAGI (reference sequence). This CDR3 spans 16 amino acids. Unmatched junction bases numbered 3, after V lost 0 bases and J lost 2 bases. For the CDR3, the DNA is TGTGCCAGCAGTTACTCGAGCGGGAGTACCTACAATGAGCAGTTCTTC. This codes for CASSYSSGSTYNEQFF.

The gene calls are TRBV5-1 and TRBJ1-5, with TRBD1 matching over 10 bases. CDR3 length: 14 residues. The V and J ends lost 4 bases and 5 bases, in that order; junction bases with no gene match: 3. Germline V gives CDR1 SGHRS, CDR2 YFSETQ. The CDR3 sequence is CASSPGTGDQPQHF. The CDR3, as DNA: TGCGCCAGCAGCCCTGGGACAGGGGATCAGCCCCAGCATTTT.

In regard to this clone: Other DNA sequences in this sample translate to the same CDR3. The chain combines TRBV5-1 with TRBJ1-6, with D perhaps matching TRBD1 (5 bases). Deletions cut 0 bases from V and 5 bases from J, with 9 bases between. The germline V gene encodes CDR1 SGHRS and CDR2 YFSETQ. CDR3 length: 15 residues. The CDR3 DNA is TGCGCCAGCAGCTTGGGGCAGGGTAATAATTCACCCCTCCACTTT. This translates into CASSLGQGNNSPLHF.

This sequence joins TRBV21-1 and TRBJ1-1; TRBD1 is the table's D call and was not checked against the DNA. TRBV21-1 is a listed pseudogene. This CDR3 comprises 14 residues. CDR3 in amino acids: CASRSEGVFREAFF. For the CDR3, the DNA is TGTGCCAGCAGATCAGAAGGGGTTTTCCGTGAAGCTTTCTTT.

In its sample, this clone was seen once. The gene calls are TRBV18 and TRBJ2-1; 10 nucleotides align to TRBD2. CDR3 size: 16 residues. With 3 bases clipped from V and 7 bases from J, the junction kept 9 bases outside the gene matches. The germline V gene has CDR1 KGHSH and CDR2 LQKENI. CDR3 amino acids: CASSPAGLAGANEQFF. The CDR3 DNA follows: TGTGCCAGCTCACCTGCCGGGCTAGCGGGAGCTAATGAGCAGTTCTTC.

The V call is TRBV11-2, the J call TRBJ2-5, with 7 bases aligning to TRBD1. This CDR3 contains 15 residues. V gave up 5 bases and J gave up 5 bases; unmatched junction bases: 11. Looked up from germline, CDR1 is SGHAT and CDR2 is FQNNGV. The CDR3 loop reads CASSRSQGPGETQYF. CDR3 nucleotide sequence: TGTGCCAGCAGCCGCTCACAGGGGCCGGGGGAGACCCAGTACTTC. Based on the CDR3 plus reference TRBV11-2 and TRBJ2-5, the full variable domain is EAGVAQSPRYKIIEKRQSVAFWCNPISGHATLYWYQQILGQGPKLLIQFQNNGVVDDSQLPKDRFSAERLKGVDSTLKIQPAKLEDSAVYLCASSRSQGPGETQYFGPGTRLLVL.

The chain couples TRBV7-9 to TRBJ2-1; tentative D call: TRBD2 (6 bases). Per germline, CDR1 SEHNR and CDR2 FQNEAQ (reference sequence). Trimming shortened V by 4 bases and J by 6 bases, and 19 bases separated the two germline ends. This CDR3 is 16 amino acids long. CDR3 residues: CASSSRESRSINEQFF. CDR3 coding DNA: TGTGCCAGCAGCTCCCGGGAGTCCCGATCCATCAATGAGCAGTTCTTC. Based on the CDR3 plus reference TRBV7-9 and TRBJ2-1, the full variable domain is DTGVSQNPRHKITKRGQNVTFRCDPISEHNRLYWYRQTLGQGPEFLTYFQNEAQLEKSRLLSDRFSAERPKGSFSTLEIQRTEQGDSAMYLCASSSRESRSINEQFFGPGTRLTVL.

This chain connects TRBV27 to TRBJ1-2; 7 bases line up with TRBD1. CDR1 is MNHEY, CDR2 SMNVEV, per germline (reference sequence). The CDR3 is made up of 15 amino acids. With V trimmed by 1 base and J by 4 bases, 6 bases remained unmatched. CDR3 coding DNA: TGTGCCAGCAGTTTATTGGCAGGGGGTATCTATGGCTACACCTTC. Residues: CASSLLAGGIYGYTF.